The source of this TCR beta chain is a study of T cell responses to AZD1222 COVID-19 vaccine. The assay was immunoSEQ multiplex PCR, and TCRdb's table has in-frame clones only and misses some. The data show about 99,000 clones, roughly 85% seen once. This clone was seen only a few times. Germline trimming cut 1 base from V and 8 bases from J; bases unmatched to any gene: 7. This CDR3 has 15 residues. Germline V gives CDR1 SEHNR, CDR2 FQNEAQ (reference sequence). The receptor comes from an adult in good health. The sequenced sample was peripheral blood, obtained on day 0 of AZD1222 vaccination. The rearrangement joins TRBV7-9 to TRBJ2-5, with 10 bases aligning to TRBD1. The CDR3 region has the DNA TGTGCCAGCAGCTTAGGGGGCAGGGACAGGGGAACCCAGTACTTC. Amino acid sequence: CASSLGGRDRGTQYF.